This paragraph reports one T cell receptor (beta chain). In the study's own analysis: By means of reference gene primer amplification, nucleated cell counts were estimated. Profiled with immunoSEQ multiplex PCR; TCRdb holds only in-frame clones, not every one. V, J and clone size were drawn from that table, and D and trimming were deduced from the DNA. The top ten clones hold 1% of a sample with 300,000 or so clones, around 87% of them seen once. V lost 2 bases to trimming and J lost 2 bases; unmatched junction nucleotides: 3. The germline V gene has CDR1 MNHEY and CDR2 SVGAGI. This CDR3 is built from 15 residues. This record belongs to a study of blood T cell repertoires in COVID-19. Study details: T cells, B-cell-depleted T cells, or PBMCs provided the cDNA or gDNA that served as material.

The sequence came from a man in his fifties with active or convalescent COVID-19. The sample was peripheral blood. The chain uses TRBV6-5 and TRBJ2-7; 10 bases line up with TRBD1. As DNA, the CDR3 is TGTGCCAGCAGTTACGGGGGGACAGGGGCCTACGAGCAGTACTTC. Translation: CASSYGGTGAYEQYF.